This TCR beta chain was identified during a study of blood T cell repertoires in COVID-19. Study as a whole: The analysed material was cDNA or gDNA that came from T cells, B-cell-depleted T cells, or PBMCs.

The V end was cut by 1 base, the J end by 10 bases, with 8 bases between. The germline CDR1 and CDR2 sequences are SGHDN and FVKESK. CDR3 length: 13 residues. In its sample, this clone was seen once. TCRdb's copy holds only in-frame clones and misses some; the assay was immunoSEQ multiplex PCR. The sample lists 100,000 to 120,000 clones, about 80% occurring once. Sequencing was carried out using peripheral blood. The sequence derives from a woman in her 70s with acute or convalescent COVID-19. This chain connects TRBV14 to TRBJ1-6; D gene uncertain. CDR3 coding DNA: TGTGCCAGCAGCCAAGTAGCCCAATCACCCCTCCACTTT. Protein: CASSQVAQSPLHF.